The 13 T cell receptor beta chains in this list originate from one sample, sequenced in a study of molecular identifiers for immune sequencing clone quantification. TCRdb fed the PCR reads into MiXCR, producing one record per CDR3 protein. The sample yields about 640,000 distinct CDR3 sequences, 20% seen once. The sample comprised naive CD8+ T cells from blood, with Jurkat cell RNA spiked in. Indicated subset: FACS-sorted CD8+CD4-CCR7+CD45RA+ naive T cells. These receptors all come from a human donor in good health. Some libraries in this study had Jurkat cell RNA spiked in.

This clonotype came up once. Sequence at one end of the junction differs from germline and may be a read error. The rearrangement uses TRBV5-6 and TRBJ2-5, with D possibly being TRBD1 (6 bases). From germline, CDR1 is SGHDT and CDR2 YYEEEE. This CDR3 has 14 amino acids. The CDR3 sequence is CASSLLDSQGTQYF. The CDR3 DNA is TGTGCCAGCAGCCTCTTGGACAGCCAAGGGACCCAGTACTTC.

This clonotype showed up many times. The chain is built from TRBV6-2 or TRBV6-3 and TRBJ2-2; 7 positions agree with TRBD1. This CDR3 has 11 residues. V trimming: 11 bases; J trimming: 15 bases; junction bases outside the gene matches: 12. The germline CDR1 and CDR2 sequences are MNHEY and SVGEGT. The CDR3 is CAGRTGYYVFF. CDR3 bases: TGTGCCGGACGGACAGGCTACTATGTGTTTTTT.

This clonotype was seen ten or more times. This chain connects TRBV10-3 to TRBJ1-2; D is undetermined. The CDR3 sequence is 13 residues long. CDR1 ENHRY and CDR2 SYGVKD come from the germline V gene. V was trimmed by 6 bases and J by 3 bases, leaving 11 bases between them. CDR3 nucleotide sequence: TGTGCCATCAGAACAGAGTCTGACTATGGCTACACCTTC. The encoded protein is CAIRTESDYGYTF.

V gene TRBV4-2 combines with J gene TRBJ2-1; D tentatively fits TRBD1 or TRBD2 (5 bases each). The CDR3 runs 16 residues. Germline V gene sequence: CDR1 LGHNA, CDR2 YNFKEQ. V was shortened by 0 bases and J by 0 bases, with 9 bases between the two germline ends. DNA of the CDR3: TGTGCCAGCAGCCAAGACGAGGGGACCTCCTACAATGAGCAGTTCTTC. Protein product: CASSQDEGTSYNEQFF.

This clonotype was seen ten or more times. This chain joins TRBV5-1 and TRBJ1-4; possibly TRBD1 for D (5 bases). The CDR3 length is 17 residues. Germline CDR1 is SGHRS and CDR2 is YFSETQ. The V end was cut by 4 bases, the J end by 0 bases, with 16 bases between. The CDR3 sequence is CASSPWRQGATNEKLFF. CDR3 nucleotide sequence: TGCGCCAGCAGCCCATGGCGGCAGGGAGCAACTAATGAAAAACTGTTTTTT.

This clonotype was recorded many times. The V gene is TRBV30, the J gene TRBJ2-1, with D possibly being TRBD2 (6 bases). Trimming cost V 3 bases and J 2 bases, with 8 bases left between them. The CDR3 consists of 13 residues. From germline, CDR1 is GTSNPN and CDR2 SVGIG (reference sequence). CDR3: CAWSPGAYNEQFF. CDR3 nucleotides: TGTGCCTGGAGCCCGGGGGCCTACAATGAGCAGTTCTTC.

As to this clonotype: This may be a read error, as it is one base from a much larger clone. The chain has TRBV6-5 and TRBJ1-1; no reliable D call. Germline CDR1 reads MNHEY; CDR2 reads SVGAGI. This CDR3 is built from 15 residues. Trimming shortened V by 4 bases and J by 3 bases, and 15 bases separated the two germline ends. The CDR3 nucleotides read TGTGCCAGCAGTTTTCACGGGGATGGGGACACTGAAGCTTTCTTT. This sequence encodes CASSFHGDGDTEAFF.

This chain links TRBV19 with TRBJ2-1; TRBD2 matches 12 bases. The CDR3 length is 17 residues. Germline CDR1 and CDR2: LNHDA and SQIVND (reference sequence). J gave up 4 bases and V 1 base, and 5 bases lay outside the gene matches. The DNA for the CDR3 is TGTGCCAGTAGTATAGTATTAGGGACTAGCGGGTACAATGAGCAGTTCTTC. It specifies CASSIVLGTSGYNEQFF.

The chain recombines TRBV27 with TRBJ2-7; TRBD2 aligns across 9 bases. Germline V lookup: CDR1 MNHEY, CDR2 SMNVEV (reference sequence). V dropped 8 bases and J dropped 4; count of bases not matched to a gene: 9. The CDR3 extends over 14 amino acids. The CDR3 sequence: CASVPASGVYEQYF. Written as DNA, the CDR3 is TGTGCCAGCGTCCCGGCTAGCGGGGTGTACGAGCAGTACTTC.

The chain couples TRBV25-1 to TRBJ2-1, with 9 bases that match TRBD2. CDR3 length equals 15 residues. Germline values: CDR1 MGHDK, CDR2 SYGVNS. V lost 2 bases and J lost 6; bases outside the gene matches: 5. The CDR3 is CASSEIAGVVNEQFF. In DNA, the CDR3 is TGTGCCAGCAGTGAAATAGCGGGAGTGGTCAATGAGCAGTTCTTC. Together with reference TRBV25-1 and TRBJ2-1, the CDR3 gives the full variable domain: EADIYQTPRYLVIGTGKKITLECSQTMGHDKMYWYQQDPGMELHLIHYSYGVNSTEKGDLSSESTVSRIRTEHFPLTLESARPSHTSQYLCASSEIAGVVNEQFFGPGTRLTVL.

This clonotype showed up just a few times. The chain uses TRBV12-3 or TRBV12-4 and TRBJ2-1, with 7 bases lining up with TRBD2. With 5 bases clipped from V and 6 bases from J, the junction kept 7 bases outside the gene matches. CDR3 size: 14 residues. CDR3 sequence reads: CASSPDGGGNEQFF. As DNA, the CDR3 is TGTGCCAGCAGTCCCGATGGGGGGGGCAATGAGCAGTTCTTC.

This clonotype came up once. A much larger clone is a single base away; this may be a read error. V and J are TRBV5-3 and TRBJ2-4, with 7 bases that match TRBD2. TRBV5-3 is placed among ORFs of uncertain function. CDR3 length: 17 amino acids. Here the CDR3 reads CASSSGAAGLAKNIQYF. The CDR3, as DNA: TGTGCCAGCAGCTCAGGTGCAGCGGGACTAGCCAAAAACATTCAGTACTTC.

The chain combines TRBV4-3 with TRBJ2-1, with 12 bases matching TRBD2. Germline CDR1 LGHNA, CDR2 YSLEER. This CDR3 region has 18 residues. V trimming: 0 bases; J trimming: 4 bases; junction bases outside the gene matches: 7. Here the CDR3 reads CASSQDRVTSGRYNEQFF. The CDR3 coding sequence is TGCGCCAGCAGCCAAGATCGGGTGACTAGCGGGAGATACAATGAGCAGTTCTTC.